Below are 29 T cell receptor beta chains sequenced from a single sample in a study of cytomegalovirus exposure and HLA in healthy donors. The study ran its PCR with 60 Vbeta and 13 Jbeta primers. This table comes from immunoSEQ multiplex PCR, and its TCRdb copy is limited to in-frame clones, with some not included. The repertoire table contains some 41,000 clones. Sequencing used PBMCs. The receptors shown here come from a man aged 30 to 45 in good health and CMV-seronegative.

V is TRBV9 and J is TRBJ2-7; possibly TRBD2 for D (5 bases). The CDR3 runs to 15 residues. The ends were cut back, 3 bases at V and 6 bases at J, with 19 bases in the middle. Germline V CDR1 and CDR2: SGDLS, YYNGEE. The CDR3 nucleotides read TGTGCCAGCAGCGCGAGGGAGACCCGTACGGGCGAGCAGTACTTC. This sequence encodes CASSARETRTGEQYF.

The gene calls are TRBV7-6 and TRBJ2-3, with D perhaps TRBD1 (7 bases). Germline CDR1 and CDR2: SGHVS and FNYEAQ. The germline V and J ends were trimmed by 2 bases and 3 bases, with 12 bases remaining between them. This CDR3 region has 15 residues. The CDR3 DNA follows: TGTGCCAGCAGCTTAAGTCAGGGGGGAACAGATACGCAGTATTTT. It encodes CASSLSQGGTDTQYF. The variable domain in full, with the rest retrieved from reference TRBV7-6 and TRBJ2-3, is GAGVSQSPRYKVTKRGQDVALRCDPISGHVSLYWYRQALGQGPEFLTYFNYEAQQDKSGLPNDRFSAERPEGSISTLTIQRTEQRDSAMYRCASSLSQGGTDTQYFGPGTRLTVL.

The rearrangement joins TRBV27 to TRBJ1-5; 7 bases map to TRBD1. Trimming at V came to 1 base and at J to 4 bases, leaving 7 bases not matched to a gene. From germline, CDR1 is MNHEY and CDR2 SMNVEV (reference sequence). The CDR3 sequence is 16 residues long. The CDR3 loop reads CASSLYPGQSNQPQHF. CDR3 nucleotide sequence: TGTGCCAGCAGTTTATACCCGGGACAGAGTAATCAGCCCCAGCATTTT.

The rearrangement joins TRBV30 to TRBJ1-2; unclear D gene. CDR1 and CDR2 (germline): GTSNPN, SVGIG (reference sequence). This CDR3 has 13 residues. Trimming shortened V by 2 bases and J by 3 bases, and 10 bases separated the two germline ends. CDR3 sequence: CAWSFRVDYGYTF. The CDR3 coding sequence is TGTGCCTGGAGTTTCCGCGTTGACTATGGCTACACCTTC.

V gene TRBV29-1 combines with J gene TRBJ2-2, with 7 bases fitting TRBD1. In germline, CDR1 is SQVTM, CDR2 ANQGSEA. Trimming at V came to 5 bases and at J to 4 bases, leaving 7 bases not matched to a gene. CDR3 length: 14 amino acids. Here the CDR3 reads CSVRVGQVTGELFF. CDR3 nucleotide sequence: TGCAGCGTTAGGGTCGGACAGGTCACCGGGGAGCTGTTTTTT.

The chain joins TRBV6-5 to TRBJ2-1, with 13 bases lining up with TRBD2. The germline V gene encodes CDR1 MNHEY and CDR2 SVGAGI. This CDR3 contains 15 residues. Trimming took 6 bases from V and 4 from J; bases not matched to a gene: 3. CDR3 nucleotides: TGTGCCAGCAGGTTGACTAGCGGGGGGTACAATGAGCAGTTCTTC. Residues: CASRLTSGGYNEQFF.

The V and J genes are TRBV6-5 and TRBJ2-1; 11 nucleotides match TRBD2. CDR1 and CDR2 (germline): MNHEY, SVGAGI. This CDR3 is built from 15 residues. The J segment lost 7 bases and the V segment lost 7 bases, leaving 9 bases of the junction unmatched. CDR3 region: CASTLAGGGMNEQFF. The DNA for the CDR3 is TGTGCCAGCACCCTAGCGGGGGGCGGAATGAATGAGCAGTTCTTC.

This chain joins TRBV11-3 and TRBJ2-2, with D possibly being TRBD1 (6 bases). V lost 5 bases and J 6 bases, leaving 7 bases between the germline ends. CDR3 length equals 12 residues. Germline V gene lookup returns CDR1 SGHNT and CDR2 YENEEA. The DNA for the CDR3 is TGTGCCAGCAGCAAGGGGGCCGGGGAGCTGTTTTTT. This gives the protein CASSKGAGELFF.

The rearrangement links TRBV4-1 to TRBJ1-2, with 10 positions matching TRBD1. J gave up 2 bases and V 3 bases, and 3 bases lay outside the gene matches. CDR1 and CDR2 (germline): MGHRA, YSYEKL. CDR3 length: 15 residues. Written as DNA, the CDR3 is TGCGCCAGCAGCCATCCGGGACAGGGGAACTATGGCTACACCTTC. This encodes CASSHPGQGNYGYTF.

The rearrangement links TRBV10-3 to TRBJ1-1; D possibly corresponds to TRBD1 (5 bases). There are 14 residues in the CDR3. The germline V and J ends were trimmed by 10 bases and 2 bases, with 17 bases remaining between them. Germline V lookup: CDR1 ENHRY, CDR2 SYGVKD. Here the CDR3 DNA reads TGTGCCACCAGCGATCAGGGTCAAAACACTGAAGCTTTCTTT. Protein product: CATSDQGQNTEAFF.

CDR3 DNA sequence: TGCGCCAGCAGCTCCCATTCGGGAGGGGGCGACAATGGCTACACCTTC. It encodes CASSSHSGGGDNGYTF. The chain couples TRBV5-1 to TRBJ1-2; 7 positions match TRBD1. The CDR3 runs to 16 residues. Trimming took 3 bases from V and 6 from J; bases not matched to a gene: 14. Germline V gene lookup returns CDR1 SGHRS and CDR2 YFSETQ. Full variable domain (missing parts from reference TRBV5-1 and TRBJ1-2): KAGVTQTPRYLIKTRGQQVTLSCSPISGHRSVSWYQQTPGQGLQFLFEYFSETQRNKGNFPGRFSGRQFSNSRSEMNVSTLELGDSALYLCASSSHSGGGDNGYTFGSGTRLTVV.

J is TRBJ2-1 and V is TRBV9, with D perhaps matching TRBD1 (6 bases). This CDR3 is 15 amino acids long. CDR1 is SGDLS and CDR2 is YYNGEE in the germline V gene. V was pared by 2 bases and J by 0 bases, with 9 bases between. The chain's CDR3 is CASSVRQASYNEQFF. The CDR3 DNA follows: TGTGCCAGCAGCGTTAGACAGGCCTCCTACAATGAGCAGTTCTTC. The whole variable domain, filled in from reference TRBV9 and TRBJ2-1, reads DSGVTQTPKHLITATGQRVTLRCSPRSGDLSVYWYQQSLDQGLQFLIQYYNGEERAKGNILERFSAQQFPDLHSELNLSSLELGDSALYFCASSVRQASYNEQFFGPGTRLTVL.

The chain has TRBV7-9 and TRBJ2-7, with 7 bases fitting TRBD1. V lost 3 bases and J lost 8; bases outside the gene matches: 19. In germline, CDR1 is SEHNR, CDR2 FQNEAQ (reference sequence). The length of the CDR3 is 17 residues. CDR3 residues: CASSLDPRWDSKLKQYF. The CDR3 coding sequence is TGTGCCAGCAGCTTGGACCCCCGTTGGGACAGCAAGTTGAAGCAGTACTTC. The variable domain in full, completed from reference TRBV7-9 and TRBJ2-7, reads DTGVSQNPRHKITKRGQNVTFRCDPISEHNRLYWYRQTLGQGPEFLTYFQNEAQLEKSRLLSDRFSAERPKGSFSTLEIQRTEQGDSAMYLCASSLDPRWDSKLKQYFGPGTRLTVT.

The genes are TRBV7-2 and TRBJ1-4, with D perhaps TRBD1 (5 bases). The V end was cut by 1 base, the J end by 7 bases, with 13 bases between. The CDR3 spans 15 residues. The germline V gene has CDR1 SGHTA and CDR2 FQGNSA. CDR3 bases: TGTGCCAGCAGCTTAGGTCGGGGGTTCGGTGAAAAACTGTTTTTT. It specifies CASSLGRGFGEKLFF.

V gene TRBV6-1 combines with J gene TRBJ1-2, with 11 bases lining up with TRBD1. CDR3 length: 14 residues. CDR1 and CDR2 from the germline V gene are MNHNS and SASEGT. The trim removed 5 bases at V and 8 bases at J, leaving 7 bases unmatched. The CDR3 coding sequence is TGTGCCAGCAGTCCCTGGACAGGGGGCTACGGCTACACCTTC. It yields the protein CASSPWTGGYGYTF.

V is TRBV27 and J is TRBJ1-3; TRBD1 might be the D (6 bases). Germline CDR1 and CDR2: MNHEY and SMNVEV (reference sequence). This CDR3 spans 17 amino acids. Trimming took off 8 bases at V and 5 bases at J, with 25 bases between the two ends. CDR3 region: CASDRGQPLHNRNTIYF. The CDR3 bases are TGTGCCAGCGATAGGGGACAACCTTTGCATAACCGAAACACCATATATTTT.

The chain combines TRBV5-8 with TRBJ1-1, with 12 bases lining up with TRBD1. The CDR3 has 15 residues. In germline, CDR1 is SGHTS, CDR2 YDEGEE. Trimming took 4 bases from V and 5 from J; bases not matched to a gene: 6. CDR3 in amino acids: CASSGRDRGRTEAFF. CDR3 DNA sequence: TGTGCCAGCAGCGGCCGGGACAGGGGGCGAACTGAAGCTTTCTTT.

On this clone: Within the sample, other DNA sequences also encode this same CDR3. This chain uses TRBV20-1 with TRBJ2-5; no clear D gene. With 2 bases removed from V and 3 bases from J, the gap between germline ends came to 4 bases. Looked up from germline, CDR1 is DFQATT and CDR2 is SNEGSKA (reference sequence). This CDR3 has 11 residues. The CDR3 here is CSARPEETQYF. The CDR3 DNA reads TGCAGTGCTAGACCGGAAGAGACCCAGTACTTC.

The chain has TRBV7-6 and TRBJ1-4; no definite D call. V was shortened by 6 bases and J by 3 bases, with 14 bases between the two germline ends. The CDR3 consists of 15 residues. Germline V gives CDR1 SGHVS, CDR2 FNYEAQ. This CDR3 is CASSPEIRANEKLFF. DNA of the CDR3: TGTGCCAGCAGTCCCGAAATTCGGGCTAATGAAAAACTGTTTTTT.

A word on this clone: Mismatch with germline at one junction end may stem from a read error. The CDR3: CASSFLQENQYF. Here the CDR3 DNA reads TGCGCCAGCAGCTTTCTCCAAGAGAACCAGTACTTC. The rearrangement links TRBV5-1 to TRBJ2-5, with D unclear. The CDR3 extends over 12 amino acids. The germline CDR1 and CDR2 sequences are SGHRS and YFSETQ. Full variable domain (outside the CDR3, taken from reference TRBV5-1 and TRBJ2-5): KAGVTQTPRYLIKTRGQQVTLSCSPISGHRSVSWYQQTPGQGLQFLFEYFSETQRNKGNFPGRFSGRQFSNSRSEMNVSTLELGDSALYLCASSFLQENQYFGPGTRLLVL.

The V gene is TRBV4-1, the J gene TRBJ2-7; a weak D match, TRBD1 (7 bases). Trimming cost V 4 bases and J 3 bases, with 19 bases left between them. This CDR3 comprises 16 residues. Looked up from germline, CDR1 is MGHRA and CDR2 is YSYEKL. The CDR3: CASSLEGANPLYEQYF. The CDR3, as DNA: TGCGCCAGCAGCCTGGAGGGGGCGAACCCTCTCTACGAGCAGTACTTC.

The genes are TRBV30 and TRBJ2-3; D unresolved. The length of the CDR3 is 11 residues. Trimming removed 5 bases at V and 8 bases at J, with 11 bases between. Looked up from germline, CDR1 is GTSNPN and CDR2 is SVGIG (reference sequence). The CDR3 sequence is CAWSSSGTQYF. DNA of the CDR3: TGTGCCTGGTCGAGTTCTGGTACGCAGTATTTT.

The V gene is TRBV4-2, the J gene TRBJ2-3; D remains unclear. Trimming stripped 0 bases from V and 4 bases from J, with 14 bases between. The CDR3 extends over 16 amino acids. Per the germline V gene, CDR1 is LGHNA and CDR2 is YNFKEQ. CDR3 coding DNA: TGTGCCAGCAGCCAAGAACAACGAGTGAGCGCAGATACGCAGTATTTT. This translates into CASSQEQRVSADTQYF.

The chain couples TRBV4-3 to TRBJ2-1; 7 bases align to TRBD1. Germline V gene data show CDR1 as LGHNA and CDR2 as YSLEER. This CDR3 has 14 amino acids. V shed 0 bases, J shed 6 bases, and the junction held 2 bases outside the gene matches. The chain's CDR3 is CASSQDEGANEQFF. As DNA, the CDR3 is TGCGCCAGCAGCCAAGATGAGGGGGCCAATGAGCAGTTCTTC.

The V gene is TRBV5-1, the J gene TRBJ2-3, with D perhaps TRBD1 (5 bases). The CDR3 covers 16 residues. Per the germline V gene, CDR1 is SGHRS and CDR2 is YFSETQ. The germline V and J ends were trimmed by 0 bases and 0 bases, with 11 bases remaining between them. CDR3 protein: CASSLATVFSTDTQYF. CDR3 sequence (DNA): TGCGCCAGCAGCTTGGCGACAGTTTTTAGCACAGATACGCAGTATTTT.

Notes on this clone: At one end, the junction sequence differs from germline, possibly due to a read error. The chain is built from TRBV7-7 and TRBJ2-7; D is unresolved. Germline CDR1 and CDR2: SSHAT and FNYEAQ (reference sequence). The CDR3 is made up of 13 amino acids. This CDR3 reads CASSSTWSDEQYF. The CDR3 region has the DNA TGTGCTAGCAGCTCGACTTGGAGTGACGAGCAGTACTTC.

V is TRBV13 and J is TRBJ1-2, with 7 bases identical to TRBD1. The CDR3 length is 13 residues. V trimming: 6 bases; J trimming: 7 bases; junction bases outside the gene matches: 8. Germline CDR1 is PRHDT and CDR2 is FYEKMQ (reference sequence). CDR3 coding DNA: TGTGCCAGCAGTCTTCGGGACAGCAGTGGCTACACCTTC. Its protein is CASSLRDSSGYTF.

The rearrangement links TRBV10-2 to TRBJ2-5, with a possible D match to TRBD2 (5 bases). The CDR3 loop spans 11 amino acids. Germline CDR1 WSHSY, CDR2 SAAADI. Trimming cost V 6 bases and J 3 bases, with 5 bases left between them. CDR3 nucleotide sequence: TGCGCCAGCAGCGGGAAAGAGACCCAGTACTTC. Residues: CASSGKETQYF.

The chain has TRBV7-3 and TRBJ2-5, with 7 bases lining up with TRBD1. CDR1 SGHTA and CDR2 FQGTGA come from the germline V gene. J gave up 4 bases and V 6 bases, and 11 bases lay outside the gene matches. The CDR3 contains 15 residues. CDR3 sequence: CASRPTGSPGETQYF. The CDR3 nucleotides read TGTGCCAGCAGACCGACAGGGAGCCCAGGAGAGACCCAGTACTTC. The full variable domain, its missing parts supplied by reference TRBV7-3 and TRBJ2-5, is GAGVSQTPSNKVTEKGKYVELRCDPISGHTALYWYRQSLGQGPEFLIYFQGTGAADDSGLPNDRFFAVRPEGSVSTLKIQRTERGDSAVYLCASRPTGSPGETQYFGPGTRLLVL.